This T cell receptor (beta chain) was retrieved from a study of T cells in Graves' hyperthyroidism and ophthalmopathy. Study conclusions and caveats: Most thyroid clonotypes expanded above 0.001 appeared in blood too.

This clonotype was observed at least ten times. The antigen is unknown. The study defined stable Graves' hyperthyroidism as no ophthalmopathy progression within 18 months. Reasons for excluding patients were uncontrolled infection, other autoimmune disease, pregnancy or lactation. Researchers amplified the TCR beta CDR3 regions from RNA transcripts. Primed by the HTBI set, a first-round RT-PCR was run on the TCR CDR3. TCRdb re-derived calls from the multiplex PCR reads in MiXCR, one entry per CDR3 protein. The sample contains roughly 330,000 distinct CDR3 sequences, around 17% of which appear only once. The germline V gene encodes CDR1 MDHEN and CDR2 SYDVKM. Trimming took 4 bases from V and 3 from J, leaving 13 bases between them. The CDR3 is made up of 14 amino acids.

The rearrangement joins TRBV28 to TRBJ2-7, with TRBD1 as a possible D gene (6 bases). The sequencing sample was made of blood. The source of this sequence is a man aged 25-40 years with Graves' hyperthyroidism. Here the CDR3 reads CASSSQGFIYEQYF. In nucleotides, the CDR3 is TGTGCCAGCAGTTCACAGGGTTTTATCTACGAGCAGTACTTC. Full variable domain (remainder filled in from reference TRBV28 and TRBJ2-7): DVKVTQSSRYLVKRTGEKVFLECVQDMDHENMFWYRQDPGLGLRLIYFSYDVKMKEKGDIPEGYSVSREKKERFSLILESASTNQTSMYLCASSSQGFIYEQYFGPGTRLTVT.